This T cell receptor beta chain emerged from a study of cytomegalovirus exposure and HLA in healthy donors (dated by TCRdb to 2017 to 2019). For the wider study: According to a later analysis, one platform produced both the roughly 120 validation repertoires and the 666 repertoires of the first cohort. The aim of the study was to test whether cataloging public T cell receptors could identify signatures of past pathogen exposure. A separate validation cohort of over 95 different subjects was used in addition to the 666-subject first cohort. To predict cytomegalovirus infection status, the study combined high-throughput TCR immunosequencing, statistical association of individual TCRs with disease status, and machine learning. The paper as a whole reports these results and caveats: In vitro tests confirmed that a few of the cytomegalovirus-associated TCR beta chains recognize cytomegalovirus antigens. While some public TCRs were present in many individuals, most TCR sequences turned up only very rarely across donors. All 110 or so repertoires were used to score co-occurrence in the validation cohort in a later analysis, because that analysis had no HLA typing for the cohort. The study listed 164 TCR beta chains as associated with cytomegalovirus. The classifier was reported to diagnose cytomegalovirus status with high specificity and sensitivity in both the original cohort and the validation cohort. Of the cluster scores, around 95% were above 0 in a later analysis, which found that TCRs clustered in the first cohort also tended to co-occur in the 130 or so validation repertoires. The authors suggested that the approach could potentially be extended to other disease states and immunological phenotypes.

In regard to this clone: Its antigen remains undetermined. One base away there is no much larger clone; base qualities are not given.

The library was obtained by the immunoSEQ multiplex PCR assay. Under the source paper's analysis protocol: To diagnose cytomegalovirus status from the catalog of TCR beta chain sequences, a statistical classification framework was built. The table comes from immuneACCESS by way of TCRdb, which keeps in-frame sequences with V and J called. Part of the clones is missing from these tables; in studies checked, under half for an unresolved V gene and the rest for unknown reasons. That table is the source of V, J and clone size, and D and trimming were worked out from the DNA. This sample holds fewer than 200,000 clones; just under 90% were observed only once. The biggest ten clones account for more than 3.5% of the sample. CDR1 SNHLY and CDR2 FYNNEI are derived from the germline V gene. V ends up 2 bases short and J 7 bases short, with an unmatched junction base count of 7. Reading from cysteine to phenylalanine, the CDR3 counts 15 amino acids. Of the read, only the CDR3 DNA is kept; its 45 bases are in frame from base 1.

Separate from the roughly 660-subject first cohort, the validation cohort of 95 to 150 subjects was the group to which the donors belonged. Rearrangement joined TRBV2 to TRBJ2-7; TRBD2 agrees with 11 junctional bases. The sequence came from a man younger than 30 in good health and CMV-seropositive. Sequenced input: PBMCs. The CDR3 in this case is CASSELAGGSGEQYF. The nucleotides are TGTGCCAGCAGTGAACTAGCGGGGGGTTCAGGGGAGCAGTACTTC.